One and the same sample provided the 16 T cell receptor beta chains below, sequenced in a study of T cell responses to AZD1222 COVID-19 vaccine. Clones were sequenced by immunoSEQ multiplex PCR, and TCRdb holds only the in-frame ones, with some missing. Here the sample spans about 97,000 clones, around nine tenths being singletons. The specimen was peripheral blood, collected on day 0 of AZD1222 vaccination. The receptors were gathered from an adult in good health.

The rearrangement uses TRBV5-4 and TRBJ2-2; D gene uncertain. V was shortened by 3 bases and J by 4 bases, with 7 bases between the two germline ends. Germline V CDR1 and CDR2: SGHNT, YYREEE (reference sequence). The CDR3 loop spans 13 amino acids. CDR3 DNA sequence: TGTGCCAGCAGCTCATCTAGCACCGGGGAGCTGTTTTTT. Protein product: CASSSSSTGELFF.

The chain couples TRBV28 to TRBJ1-3; D gene unclear. The CDR3 loop spans 11 amino acids. The germline CDR1 and CDR2 sequences are MDHEN and SYDVKM. V shed 6 bases and J shed 8 bases, with 8 bases lying between them. Here the CDR3 reads CASRFSHTIYF. CDR3 bases: TGTGCCAGCAGGTTTTCGCACACCATATATTTT. The variable domain in full, completed from reference TRBV28 and TRBJ1-3, reads DVKVTQSSRYLVKRTGEKVFLECVQDMDHENMFWYRQDPGLGLRLIYFSYDVKMKEKGDIPEGYSVSREKKERFSLILESASTNQTSMYLCASRFSHTIYFGEGSWLTVV.

The rearrangement joins TRBV2 to TRBJ1-1; D remains ambiguous. CDR3 length: 14 residues. Trimming stripped 6 bases from V and 1 base from J, with 12 bases between. Germline CDR1 is SNHLY and CDR2 is FYNNEI. CDR3 in DNA: TGTGCCAGCAGGGTTTACTATGAGAACACTGAAGCTTTCTTT. Translated, it gives CASRVYYENTEAFF.

CDR3 coding DNA: TGTGCCAGCAGCTTAGCCGGGGGTACAGGGATTAATGGCTACACCTTC. This codes for CASSLAGGTGINGYTF. The chain combines TRBV11-2 with TRBJ1-2; D perhaps matches TRBD1 (6 bases). This CDR3 region has 16 residues. The germline V gene has CDR1 SGHAT and CDR2 FQNNGV. V gave up 1 base and J gave up 6 bases, with 18 bases separating them.

This chain connects TRBV5-6 to TRBJ2-1, with D perhaps matching TRBD1 (6 bases). The germline V and J ends were trimmed by 2 bases and 8 bases, with 11 bases remaining between them. Germline CDR1 reads SGHDT; CDR2 reads YYEEEE. The CDR3 has 13 amino acids. CDR3 nucleotide sequence: TGTGCCAGCAGCTTATGGGGGCGGGATGAGCAGTTCTTC. Protein product: CASSLWGRDEQFF.

The CDR3 region is CASSENPNTEAFF. Here the CDR3 DNA reads TGTGCCAGCAGTGAAAACCCGAACACTGAAGCTTTCTTT. V and J are TRBV2 and TRBJ1-1; D gene uncertain. Germline-derived CDR1 and CDR2 are SNHLY and FYNNEI. This CDR3 has 13 residues. Between the trimmed V and J ends, which lost 2 bases and 1 base, there was a span of 5 bases.

The chain recombines TRBV6-4 with TRBJ2-3, with D maybe TRBD2 (7 bases). Germline-derived CDR1 and CDR2 are MRHNA and SNTAGT. CDR3 length equals 13 residues. Deletions cut 2 bases from V and 5 bases from J, with 8 bases between. The CDR3 region is CASSDRGGDTQYF. CDR3 bases: TGTGCCAGCAGTGACAGGGGGGGAGATACGCAGTATTTT.

The chain uses TRBV5-8 and TRBJ2-7, with D tentatively TRBD1 (5 bases). CDR1 is SGHTS, CDR2 YDEGEE, per germline. V shed 4 bases and J shed 7 bases, with 15 bases lying between them. CDR3 length equals 13 residues. In nucleotides, the CDR3 is TGTGCCAGCAGCCCGGAAAGCTACAGGGAGCAGTACTTC. Protein: CASSPESYREQYF. Full variable domain (outside the CDR3, taken from reference TRBV5-8 and TRBJ2-7): EAGVTQSPTHLIKTRGQQATLRCSPISGHTSVYWYQQALGLGLQFLLWYDEGEERNRGNFPPRFSGRQFPNYSSELNVNALELEDSALYLCASSPESYREQYFGPGTRLTVT.

The J gene is TRBJ1-1, the V gene TRBV2; D call uncertain. V lost 7 bases and J 1 base, leaving 10 bases between the germline ends. The CDR3 is 13 amino acids. CDR1 and CDR2 from the germline V gene are SNHLY and FYNNEI. CDR3 bases: TGTGCCAGCACTGACCGCTCGAACACTGAAGCTTTCTTT. Encoded protein: CASTDRSNTEAFF. The full variable domain, its missing parts supplied by reference TRBV2 and TRBJ1-1, is EPEVTQTPSHQVTQMGQEVILRCVPISNHLYFYWYRQILGQKVEFLVSFYNNEISEKSEIFDDQFSVERPDGSNFTLKIRSTKLEDSAMYFCASTDRSNTEAFFGQGTRLTVV.

This chain uses TRBV19 with TRBJ2-1; 10 nucleotides align to TRBD2. The CDR3 is 17 residues long. The V and J ends lost 4 bases and 0 bases, in that order; junction bases with no gene match: 6. In germline, CDR1 is LNHDA, CDR2 SQIVND (reference sequence). CDR3 in amino acids: CASSRASGGVSYNEQFF. The DNA for the CDR3 is TGTGCCAGTAGTAGGGCTAGCGGGGGCGTCTCCTACAATGAGCAGTTCTTC.

This clone appeared a single time. The chain joins TRBV19 to TRBJ2-6, with D possibly matching TRBD2 (5 bases). The CDR3 runs to 17 residues. The ends were cut back, 2 bases at V and 4 bases at J, with 15 bases in the middle. Germline loops: CDR1 LNHDA, CDR2 SQIVND (reference sequence). CDR3 in DNA: TGTGCCAGTAGTATACGGACTCCCTCATCCGGGGCCAACGTCCTGACTTTC. Translating gives CASSIRTPSSGANVLTF. Based on the CDR3 plus reference TRBV19 and TRBJ2-6, the full variable domain is DGGITQSPKYLFRKEGQNVTLSCEQNLNHDAMYWYRQDPGQGLRLIYYSQIVNDFQKGDIAEGYSVSREKKESFPLTVTSAQKNPTAFYLCASSIRTPSSGANVLTFGAGSRLTVL.

The chain couples TRBV7-9 to TRBJ2-2, with 10 bases lining up with TRBD1. The CDR3 totals 15 residues. Unmatched junction bases numbered 5, after V lost 5 bases and J lost 5 bases. Germline lookup yields CDR1 SEHNR and CDR2 FQNEAQ (reference sequence). The CDR3 loop reads CASSAWTGGTGELFF. The CDR3 DNA sequence: TGTGCCAGCAGCGCCTGGACAGGGGGGACCGGGGAGCTGTTTTTT.

The V and J genes are TRBV5-1 and TRBJ1-1; D unclear. The CDR3 consists of 13 residues. The germline V gene has CDR1 SGHRS and CDR2 YFSETQ. Deletions cut 4 bases from V and 13 bases from J, with 20 bases between. CDR3 in DNA: TGCGCCAGCAGCCCCAGGACGTTCGACGTCGGTTTCTTT. Translation: CASSPRTFDVGFF.

J is TRBJ1-2 and V is TRBV12-3 or TRBV12-4; D uncertain. Trimming removed 6 bases at V and 4 bases at J, with 9 bases between. The CDR3 contains 12 residues. CDR3 region: CASSSNPYGYTF. The CDR3 DNA sequence: TGTGCCAGCAGCTCCAACCCCTATGGCTACACCTTC.

The chain employs TRBV6-5 and TRBJ2-7, with D perhaps matching TRBD1 (6 bases). Trimming removed 6 bases from V and 0 bases from J, with 9 bases in between. Per the germline V gene, CDR1 is MNHEY and CDR2 is SVGAGI. The CDR3 length is 13 residues. The CDR3 DNA reads as TGTGCCAGCAGAACAGGGCCCTCCTACGAGCAGTACTTC. Its protein is CASRTGPSYEQYF.

This chain joins TRBV25-1 and TRBJ1-1; D perhaps matches TRBD1 (6 bases). This CDR3 comprises 14 residues. CDR1 MGHDK and CDR2 SYGVNS come from the germline V gene. V shed 4 bases and J shed 1 base, with 10 bases lying between them. CDR3 loop: CASSAQGPNTEAFF. CDR3 in DNA: TGTGCCAGCAGTGCTCAGGGGCCGAACACTGAAGCTTTCTTT.